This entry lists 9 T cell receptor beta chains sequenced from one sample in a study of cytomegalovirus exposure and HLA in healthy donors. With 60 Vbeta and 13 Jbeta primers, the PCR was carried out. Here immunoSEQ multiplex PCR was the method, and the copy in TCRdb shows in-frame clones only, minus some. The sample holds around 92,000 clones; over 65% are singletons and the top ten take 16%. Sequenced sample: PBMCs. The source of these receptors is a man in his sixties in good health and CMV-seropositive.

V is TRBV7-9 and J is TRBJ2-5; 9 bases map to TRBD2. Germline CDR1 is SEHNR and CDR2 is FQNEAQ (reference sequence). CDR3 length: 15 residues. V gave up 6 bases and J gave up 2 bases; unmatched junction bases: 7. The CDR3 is CASSTTSGSQETQYF. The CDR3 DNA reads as TGTGCCAGCAGTACGACTAGCGGATCTCAAGAGACCCAGTACTTC. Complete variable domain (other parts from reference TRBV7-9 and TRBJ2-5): DTGVSQNPRHKITKRGQNVTFRCDPISEHNRLYWYRQTLGQGPEFLTYFQNEAQLEKSRLLSDRFSAERPKGSFSTLEIQRTEQGDSAMYLCASSTTSGSQETQYFGPGTRLLVL.

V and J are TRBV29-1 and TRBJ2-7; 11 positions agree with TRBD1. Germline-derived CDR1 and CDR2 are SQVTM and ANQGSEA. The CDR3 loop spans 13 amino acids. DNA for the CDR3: TGCAGGACCTCCGGGACAGGGGGCTACGAGCAGTACTTC. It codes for CRTSGTGGYEQYF.

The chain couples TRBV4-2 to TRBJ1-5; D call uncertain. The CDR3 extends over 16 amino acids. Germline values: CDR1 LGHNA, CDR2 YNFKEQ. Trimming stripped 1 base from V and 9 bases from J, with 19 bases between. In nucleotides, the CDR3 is TGTGCCAGCAGCCAAGTGGGAGAGACACCCGTGACGCCCCAGCATTTT. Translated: CASSQVGETPVTPQHF.

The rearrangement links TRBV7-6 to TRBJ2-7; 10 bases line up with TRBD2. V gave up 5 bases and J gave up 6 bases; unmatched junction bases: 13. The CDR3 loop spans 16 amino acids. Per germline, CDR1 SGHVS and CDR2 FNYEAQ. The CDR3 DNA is TGTGCCAGCAGCACCCTAGCGGGGGCCCCTCGGTCCGAGCAGTACTTC. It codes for CASSTLAGAPRSEQYF.

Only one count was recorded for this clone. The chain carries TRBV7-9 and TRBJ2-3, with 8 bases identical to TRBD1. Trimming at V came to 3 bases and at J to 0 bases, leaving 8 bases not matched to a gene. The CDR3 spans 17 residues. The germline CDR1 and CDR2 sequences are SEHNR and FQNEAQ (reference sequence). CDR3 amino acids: CASSFPTTGGSTDTQYF. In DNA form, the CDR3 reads TGTGCCAGCAGCTTTCCGACCACAGGGGGGAGCACAGATACGCAGTATTTT.

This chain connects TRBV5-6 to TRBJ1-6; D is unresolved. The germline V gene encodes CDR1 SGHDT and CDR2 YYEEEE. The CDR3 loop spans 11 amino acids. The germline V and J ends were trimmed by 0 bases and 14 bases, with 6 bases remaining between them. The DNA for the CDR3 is TGTGCCAGCAGCTTGGGAGTATCCCTCCACTTT. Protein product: CASSLGVSLHF.

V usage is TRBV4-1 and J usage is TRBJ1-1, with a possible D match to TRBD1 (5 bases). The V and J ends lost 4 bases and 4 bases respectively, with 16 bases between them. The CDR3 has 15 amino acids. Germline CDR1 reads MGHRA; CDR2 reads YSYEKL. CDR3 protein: CASSPTRDGGTEAFF. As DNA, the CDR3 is TGCGCCAGCAGCCCAACTCGTGACGGGGGCACTGAAGCTTTCTTT.

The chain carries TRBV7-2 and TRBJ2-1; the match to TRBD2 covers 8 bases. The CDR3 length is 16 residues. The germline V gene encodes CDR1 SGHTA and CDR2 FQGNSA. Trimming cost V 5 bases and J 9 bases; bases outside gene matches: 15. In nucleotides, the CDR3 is TGTGCCAGCAGCCGAGGCCTCCGACTAGCGTCCGGTGAGCAGTTCTTC. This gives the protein CASSRGLRLASGEQFF. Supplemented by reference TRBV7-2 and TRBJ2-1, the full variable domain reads GAGVSQSPSNKVTEKGKDVELRCDPISGHTALYWYRQSLGQGLEFLIYFQGNSAPDKSGLPSDRFSAERTGGSVSTLTIQRTQQEDSAVYLCASSRGLRLASGEQFFGPGTRLTVL.

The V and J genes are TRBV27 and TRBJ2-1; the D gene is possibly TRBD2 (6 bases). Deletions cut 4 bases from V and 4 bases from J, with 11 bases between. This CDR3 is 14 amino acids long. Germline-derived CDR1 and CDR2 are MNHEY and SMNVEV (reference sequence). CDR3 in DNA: TGTGCCAGCAGTTCAGGGAGGCCTTACAATGAGCAGTTCTTC. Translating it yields CASSSGRPYNEQFF.